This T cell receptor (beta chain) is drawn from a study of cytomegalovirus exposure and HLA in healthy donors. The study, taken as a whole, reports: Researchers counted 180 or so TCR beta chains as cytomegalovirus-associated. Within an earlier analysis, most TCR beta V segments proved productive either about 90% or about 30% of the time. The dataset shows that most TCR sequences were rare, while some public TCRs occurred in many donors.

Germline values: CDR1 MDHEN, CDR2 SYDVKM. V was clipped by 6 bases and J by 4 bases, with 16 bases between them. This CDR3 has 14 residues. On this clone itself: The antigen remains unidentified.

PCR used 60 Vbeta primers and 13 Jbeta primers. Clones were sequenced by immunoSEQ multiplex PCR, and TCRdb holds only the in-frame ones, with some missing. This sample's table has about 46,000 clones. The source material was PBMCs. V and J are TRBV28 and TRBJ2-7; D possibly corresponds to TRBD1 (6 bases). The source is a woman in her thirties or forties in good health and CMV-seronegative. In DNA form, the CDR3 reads TGTGCCAGCAGGAAAACAGGGTATGGGTACGAGCAGTACTTC. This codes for CASRKTGYGYEQYF.